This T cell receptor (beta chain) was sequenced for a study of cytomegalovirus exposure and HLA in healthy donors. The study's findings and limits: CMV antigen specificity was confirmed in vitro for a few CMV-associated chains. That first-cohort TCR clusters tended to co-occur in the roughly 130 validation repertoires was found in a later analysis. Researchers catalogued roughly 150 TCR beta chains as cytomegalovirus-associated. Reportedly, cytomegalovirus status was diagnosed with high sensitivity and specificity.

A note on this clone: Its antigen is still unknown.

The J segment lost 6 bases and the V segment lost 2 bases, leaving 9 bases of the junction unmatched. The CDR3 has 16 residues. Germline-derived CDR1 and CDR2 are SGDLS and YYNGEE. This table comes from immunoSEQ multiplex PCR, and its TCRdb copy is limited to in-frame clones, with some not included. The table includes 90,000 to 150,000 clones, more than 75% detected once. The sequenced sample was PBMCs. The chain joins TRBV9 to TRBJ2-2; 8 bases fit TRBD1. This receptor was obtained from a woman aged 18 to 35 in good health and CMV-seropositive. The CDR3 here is CASSVRQGAGAGELFF. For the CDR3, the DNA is TGTGCCAGCAGCGTCAGGCAGGGGGCAGGGGCCGGGGAGCTGTTTTTT.